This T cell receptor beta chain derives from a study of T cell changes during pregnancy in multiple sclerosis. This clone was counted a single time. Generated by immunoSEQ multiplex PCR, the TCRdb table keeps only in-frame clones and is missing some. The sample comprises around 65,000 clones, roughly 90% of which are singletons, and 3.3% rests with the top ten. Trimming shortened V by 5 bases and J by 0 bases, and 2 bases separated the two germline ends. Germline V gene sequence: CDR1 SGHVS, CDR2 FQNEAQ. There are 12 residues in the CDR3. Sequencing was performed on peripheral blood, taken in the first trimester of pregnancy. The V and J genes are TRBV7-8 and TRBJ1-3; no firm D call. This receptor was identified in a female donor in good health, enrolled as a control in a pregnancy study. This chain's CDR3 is CASSLSGNTIYF. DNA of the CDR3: TGTGCCAGCAGCCTCTCTGGAAACACCATATATTTT. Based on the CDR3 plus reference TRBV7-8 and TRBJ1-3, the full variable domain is GAGVSQSPRYKVAKRGQDVALRCDPISGHVSLFWYQQALGQGPEFLTYFQNEAQLDKSGLPSDRFFAERPEGSVSTLKIQRTQQEDSAVYLCASSLSGNTIYFGEGSWLTVV.